The next 18 T cell receptor beta chains were all read from a single sample in a study of blood T cell repertoires in COVID-19. TCRdb keeps only in-frame clones here, not all; method: immunoSEQ multiplex PCR. Seen here are about 170,000 clones, 84% observed once, and the top ten hold roughly 7.1%. Sequencing was performed on peripheral blood. The receptor source for this set is a man aged 40-50 years who had recovered from COVID-19.

J is TRBJ1-1 and V is TRBV3-1 (or the pseudogene TRBV3-2); possible D gene TRBD1, 5 bases. CDR3 length: 14 residues. V was pared by 4 bases and J by 0 bases, with 9 bases between. CDR1 and CDR2 from the germline V gene are LGHDT and YNNKEL (reference sequence). DNA of the CDR3: TGTGCCAGCAGCCTAGGGGCCATGAACACTGAAGCTTTCTTT. Its protein is CASSLGAMNTEAFF.

The chain is built from TRBV29-1 and TRBJ2-6; D remains unclear. In germline, CDR1 is SQVTM, CDR2 ANQGSEA. CDR3 length: 15 amino acids. Trimming took 6 bases from V and 2 from J, leaving 14 bases between them. The CDR3 protein is CSVLPTTPGANVLTF. For the CDR3, the DNA is TGCAGCGTCCTCCCAACTACTCCTGGGGCCAACGTCCTGACTTTC.

The rearrangement uses TRBV7-9 and TRBJ2-1; D is possibly TRBD1 (6 bases). V gave up 7 bases and J gave up 3 bases, with 10 bases separating them. CDR1 and CDR2 (germline): SEHNR, FQNEAQ (reference sequence). The CDR3 has 13 residues. The CDR3 is CASTSGVYNEQFF. The DNA of the CDR3 is TGTGCCAGCACCTCAGGGGTCTACAATGAGCAGTTCTTC.

This clone was counted a few times. The chain is built from TRBV10-3 and TRBJ1-1; D call uncertain. CDR1 ENHRY and CDR2 SYGVKD come from the germline V gene. Trimming shortened V by 10 bases and J by 0 bases, and 15 bases separated the two germline ends. This CDR3 region has 14 residues. CDR3 region: CASSGAEVNTEAFF. The CDR3 nucleotides read TGTGCCAGCTCTGGAGCTGAGGTGAACACTGAAGCTTTCTTT.

The rearrangement joins TRBV7-9 to TRBJ1-4, with D possibly being TRBD1 (6 bases). The CDR3 runs 14 residues. The germline CDR1 and CDR2 sequences are SEHNR and FQNEAQ (reference sequence). V was shortened by 4 bases and J by 6 bases, with 12 bases between the two germline ends. CDR3 amino acids: CASSSTGTYEKLFF. For the CDR3, the DNA is TGTGCCAGCAGCTCTACAGGGACCTATGAAAAACTGTTTTTT.

The V and J genes are TRBV4-2 and TRBJ1-2; maybe TRBD1 (6 bases). Germline lookup yields CDR1 LGHNA and CDR2 YNFKEQ. Trimming pared 3 bases from V and 5 bases from J, leaving 7 bases between. The CDR3 consists of 12 residues. This CDR3 reads CASSQDRYGYTF. As DNA, the CDR3 is TGTGCCAGCAGCCAGGACAGATATGGCTACACCTTC.

This chain uses TRBV6-5 with TRBJ2-7; no definite D call. CDR1 MNHEY and CDR2 SVGAGI come from the germline V gene. The CDR3 has 10 residues. With 10 bases removed from V and 3 bases from J, the gap between germline ends came to 7 bases. Here the CDR3 DNA reads TGTGCCACCCAGTACTACGAGCAGTACTTC. Translation: CATQYYEQYF.

CDR3 region: CSVDLRGTYNEQFF. Here the CDR3 DNA reads TGCAGCGTTGATCTCAGGGGCACCTACAATGAGCAGTTCTTC. The chain has TRBV29-1 and TRBJ2-1, with D perhaps matching TRBD1 (6 bases). CDR3 size: 14 residues. Germline V lookup: CDR1 SQVTM, CDR2 ANQGSEA. V dropped 3 bases and J dropped 2 bases, with 11 bases sitting between them.

CDR3 sequence reads: CAWSDRENQPQHF. The DNA for the CDR3 is TGTGCCTGGAGTGACAGGGAGAATCAGCCCCAGCATTTT. This chain uses TRBV30 with TRBJ1-5, with D perhaps matching TRBD1 (6 bases). Germline V CDR1 and CDR2: GTSNPN, SVGIG (reference sequence). Trimming pared 1 base from V and 4 bases from J, leaving 8 bases between. This CDR3 spans 13 amino acids.

The chain couples TRBV27 to TRBJ2-7, with 9 bases fitting TRBD1. From germline, CDR1 is MNHEY and CDR2 SMNVEV (reference sequence). V gave up 0 bases and J gave up 4 bases; unmatched junction bases: 7. There are 16 residues in the CDR3. In nucleotides, the CDR3 is TGTGCCAGCAGTTTATCCTTCGGGGACAGGGTGTACGAGCAGTACTTC. Translation gives CASSLSFGDRVYEQYF.

V gene TRBV6-2 or TRBV6-3 combines with J gene TRBJ1-1; the match to TRBD1 covers 9 bases. The V gene end was trimmed by 5 bases and the J gene end by 8 bases; junction bases not matched to a gene: 6. Germline values: CDR1 MNHEY, CDR2 SVGEGT. The CDR3 covers 13 residues. The CDR3 bases are TGTGCCAGCAGTCGCCGGGACAGGGACGAAGCTTTCTTT. It encodes CASSRRDRDEAFF.

The V call is TRBV18, the J call TRBJ2-7; the D is unclear. The CDR3 sequence is 14 residues long. Germline loops: CDR1 KGHSH, CDR2 LQKENI. Trimming took 1 base from V and 2 from J, leaving 9 bases between them. The CDR3 DNA is TGTGCCAGCTCACCACGTTTCGGAGCCTACGAGCAGTACTTC. It yields the protein CASSPRFGAYEQYF. The full variable domain, in which reference TRBV18 and TRBJ2-7 provide the parts outside the CDR3, is NAGVMQNPRHLVRRRGQEARLRCSPMKGHSHVYWYRQLPEEGLKFMVYLQKENIIDESGMPKERFSAEFPKEGPSILRIQQVVRGDSAAYFCASSPRFGAYEQYFGPGTRLTVT.

The V and J genes are TRBV27 and TRBJ2-1; TRBD2 aligns across 9 bases. Germline V CDR1 and CDR2: MNHEY, SMNVEV (reference sequence). The CDR3 length is 17 residues. V shed 7 bases, J shed 2 bases, and the junction held 12 bases outside the gene matches. The CDR3 coding sequence is TGTGCCAGCACCCCTCCCTCTAGCGGGGCAGCCTACAATGAGCAGTTCTTC. Translated, it gives CASTPPSSGAAYNEQFF.

The rearrangement joins TRBV12-3 or TRBV12-4 to TRBJ1-6; D gene uncertain. CDR3 length: 12 residues. The V end lost 3 bases, the J end lost 5 bases, and 2 bases lay between the germline ends. CDR3 amino acids: CASSFNNSPLHF. The CDR3 region has the DNA TGTGCCAGCAGTTTTAATAATTCACCCCTCCACTTT.

The chain is built from TRBV30 and TRBJ1-6, with TRBD1 matching over 7 bases. CDR1 GTSNPN and CDR2 SVGIG come from the germline V gene (reference sequence). This CDR3 spans 13 amino acids. Germline trimming cut 2 bases from V and 7 bases from J; bases unmatched to any gene: 2. CDR3 DNA sequence: TGTGCCTGGAGTAGGGGACAGAATTCACCCCTCCACTTT. Protein: CAWSRGQNSPLHF.

DNA for the CDR3: TGTGCCAGCAGCCCCGGGACAGCCCACAATGAGCAGTTCTTC. It encodes CASSPGTAHNEQFF. The rearrangement joins TRBV7-6 to TRBJ2-1; TRBD1 matches at 7 bases. Looked up from germline, CDR1 is SGHVS and CDR2 is FNYEAQ. The J segment lost 5 bases and the V segment lost 5 bases, leaving 6 bases of the junction unmatched. The CDR3 has 14 amino acids. Full variable domain (remainder filled in from reference TRBV7-6 and TRBJ2-1): GAGVSQSPRYKVTKRGQDVALRCDPISGHVSLYWYRQALGQGPEFLTYFNYEAQQDKSGLPNDRFSAERPEGSISTLTIQRTEQRDSAMYRCASSPGTAHNEQFFGPGTRLTVL.

The chain joins TRBV9 to TRBJ1-2, with 11 nucleotides matching TRBD1. The J segment lost 5 bases and the V segment lost 4 bases, leaving 10 bases of the junction unmatched. Germline assignment: CDR1 SGDLS and CDR2 YYNGEE. The CDR3 runs to 16 residues. CDR3 DNA: TGTGCCAGCAGCACCCAAATGGGGACAGGGGGGTATGGCTACACCTTC. Amino acids: CASSTQMGTGGYGYTF. Variable domain in full (rest from reference TRBV9 and TRBJ1-2): DSGVTQTPKHLITATGQRVTLRCSPRSGDLSVYWYQQSLDQGLQFLIQYYNGEERAKGNILERFSAQQFPDLHSELNLSSLELGDSALYFCASSTQMGTGGYGYTFGSGTRLTVV.

The chain combines TRBV16 with TRBJ1-4; 8 bases align to TRBD1. CDR1 KGHSY and CDR2 FQNENV come from the germline V gene. The J segment lost 3 bases and the V segment lost 4 bases, leaving 4 bases of the junction unmatched. The CDR3 covers 15 residues. CDR3 protein: CASSPQGAANEKLFF. The DNA of the CDR3 is TGTGCCAGCAGCCCGCAGGGGGCAGCTAATGAAAAACTGTTTTTT.